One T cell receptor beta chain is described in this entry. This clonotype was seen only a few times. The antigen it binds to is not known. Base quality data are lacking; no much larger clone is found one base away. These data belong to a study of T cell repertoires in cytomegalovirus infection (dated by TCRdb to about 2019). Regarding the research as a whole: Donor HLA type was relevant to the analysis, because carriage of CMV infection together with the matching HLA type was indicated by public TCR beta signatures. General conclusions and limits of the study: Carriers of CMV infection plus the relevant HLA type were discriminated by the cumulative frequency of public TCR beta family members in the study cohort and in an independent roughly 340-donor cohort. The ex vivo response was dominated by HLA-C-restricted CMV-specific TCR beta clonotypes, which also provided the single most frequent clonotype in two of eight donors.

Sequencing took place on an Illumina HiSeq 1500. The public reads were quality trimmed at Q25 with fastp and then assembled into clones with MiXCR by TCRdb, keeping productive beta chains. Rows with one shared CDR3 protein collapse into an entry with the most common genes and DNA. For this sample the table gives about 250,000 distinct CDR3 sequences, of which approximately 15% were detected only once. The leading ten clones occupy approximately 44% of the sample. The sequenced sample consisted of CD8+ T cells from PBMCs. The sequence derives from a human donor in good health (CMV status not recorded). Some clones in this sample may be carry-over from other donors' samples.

The CDR3 is CASSLITSQETQYF. At the DNA level, the sequence is TGTGCCAGCAGCTTGATCACTAGTCAAGAGACCCAGTACTTC. This chain joins TRBV5-4 to TRBJ2-5; the D segment could be TRBD2, given 5 matching bases. The germline V gene (reference sequence) provides CDR1 SGHNT and CDR2 YYREEE. From the cysteine through the phenylalanine, the CDR3 covers 14 amino acids. Only CDR3 DNA is held: 42 bases, read in frame from base 1. The junction carries 9 bases between V and J, which are trimmed by 1 base and 2 bases respectively. This CDR3, with the reference TRBV5-4 and TRBJ2-5 proteins standing in past its ends, gives the full variable domain ETGVTQSPTHLIKTRGQQVTLRCSSQSGHNTVSWYQQALGQGPQFIFQYYREEENGRGNFPPRFSGLQFPNYSSELNVNALELDDSALYLCASSLITSQETQYFGPGTRLLVL.